The clone carrying this T cell receptor (beta chain) was found a few times. Generated by immunoSEQ multiplex PCR, the TCRdb table keeps only in-frame clones and is missing some. The repertoire holds 60,000 to 80,000 clones, with roughly three quarters as singletons. The data derive from a study of early stage breast cancer tumors. Germline CDR1 and CDR2: SGHTA and FQGNSA. This CDR3 comprises 14 residues. V lost 5 bases, J lost 8 bases, and 16 bases lay in between. The source is a person in their sixties or seventies with breast cancer. The V gene is TRBV7-2, the J gene TRBJ2-1, with D unclear. What was sequenced was blood. In DNA form, the CDR3 reads TGTGCCAGCAGCACCCGAGCTAGTGTCCATGAGCAGTTCTTC. This encodes CASSTRASVHEQFF. Using reference TRBV7-2 and TRBJ2-1 for the parts outside the CDR3, the full variable domain is GAGVSQSPSNKVTEKGKDVELRCDPISGHTALYWYRQSLGQGLEFLIYFQGNSAPDKSGLPSDRFSAERTGGSVSTLTIQRTQQEDSAVYLCASSTRASVHEQFFGPGTRLTVL.